Presented here are 22 T cell receptor beta chains from one specimen sequenced in a study of brain T cells in children with intractable seizures. Profiling relied on immunoSEQ multiplex PCR, and the TCRdb table lists in-frame clones only, not all of them. Here the sample spans 300,000 to 400,000 clones, roughly 93% being singletons. The time point here: blood from clinic visit 5 months post-surgery; TSC patient then seizure free. The specimen was peripheral blood, collected approximately 5 months after surgery. The receptors stem from a boy under three years old with tuberous sclerosis and intractable seizures.

The gene calls are TRBV2 and TRBJ1-3; a weak D match, TRBD1 (5 bases). The CDR3 runs 16 residues. The V gene lost 3 bases and the J gene lost 0 bases, with 12 bases spanning the gap. The germline CDR1 and CDR2 sequences are SNHLY and FYNNEI. The CDR3 is CASSDRDRVSGNTIYF. The DNA of the CDR3 is TGTGCCAGCAGTGACCGGGACCGAGTCTCTGGAAACACCATATATTTT.

This chain links TRBV23-1 with TRBJ1-3; D is unclear. TRBV23-1 carries the ORF label, with uncertain function. The V gene lost 5 bases and the J gene lost 0 bases, with 2 bases spanning the gap. There are 12 residues in the CDR3. CDR3: CASSISGNTIYF. CDR3 sequence (DNA): TGCGCCAGCAGTATCTCTGGAAACACCATATATTTT.

The genes are TRBV9 and TRBJ2-3; 12 nucleotides line up with TRBD2. The CDR3 sequence is 16 residues long. The germline V gene has CDR1 SGDLS and CDR2 YYNGEE. V trimming: 0 bases; J trimming: 6 bases; junction bases outside the gene matches: 5. In DNA, the CDR3 is TGTGCCAGCAGCGTAGGGCTAGCGGGAGGGCTCGATACGCAGTATTTT. It yields the protein CASSVGLAGGLDTQYF. The whole variable domain, filled in from reference TRBV9 and TRBJ2-3, reads DSGVTQTPKHLITATGQRVTLRCSPRSGDLSVYWYQQSLDQGLQFLIQYYNGEERAKGNILERFSAQQFPDLHSELNLSSLELGDSALYFCASSVGLAGGLDTQYFGPGTRLTVL.

This rearrangement joins TRBV3-1 (or the pseudogene TRBV3-2) to TRBJ1-4; 7 bases fit TRBD1. With V trimmed by 4 bases and J by 2 bases, 7 bases remained unmatched. In germline, CDR1 is LGHDT, CDR2 YNNKEL (reference sequence). The CDR3 is 16 amino acids. CDR3 DNA sequence: TGTGCCAGCAGCCGGACGACAGGGAAGACTAATGAAAAACTGTTTTTT. Translated, it gives CASSRTTGKTNEKLFF.

V gene TRBV6-8 combines with J gene TRBJ1-2; D is possibly TRBD1 (5 bases). This CDR3 has 13 residues. Germline loops: CDR1 MNHGY, CDR2 SAAAGT. The V gene lost 8 bases and the J gene lost 7 bases, with 17 bases spanning the gap. CDR3 region: CASPRGLGAGYTF. CDR3 coding DNA: TGTGCCAGCCCGCGGGGTCTAGGGGCTGGCTACACCTTC.

This rearrangement joins TRBV30 to TRBJ1-6; D gene ambiguous. Trimming removed 1 base at V and 3 bases at J, with 1 base between. The CDR3 extends over 12 amino acids. Germline values: CDR1 GTSNPN, CDR2 SVGIG (reference sequence). DNA of the CDR3: TGTGCCTGGAGTGACTATAATTCACCCCTCCACTTT. Its translation: CAWSDYNSPLHF.

This chain links TRBV20-1 with TRBJ2-1; D unresolved. CDR3 length: 10 amino acids. V was pared by 3 bases and J by 7 bases, with 4 bases between. Germline lookup yields CDR1 DFQATT and CDR2 SNEGSKA (reference sequence). The CDR3 sequence is CSASENEQFF. As DNA, the CDR3 is TGCAGTGCTAGCGAAAATGAGCAGTTCTTC.

V and J are TRBV15 and TRBJ2-1; no reliable D call. V dropped 1 base and J dropped 4 bases, with 11 bases sitting between them. This CDR3 region has 15 residues. The germline gives CDR1 LNHNV, CDR2 YYDKDF (reference sequence). The CDR3 nucleotides are TGTGCCACCAGCAGAGCCCAAGTACTGTACAATGAGCAGTTCTTC. Its protein product is CATSRAQVLYNEQFF.

V is TRBV4-2 and J is TRBJ2-5, with a weak D call TRBD1 (6 bases). This CDR3 comprises 15 residues. The V gene lost 5 bases and the J gene lost 5 bases, with 18 bases spanning the gap. Germline loops: CDR1 LGHNA, CDR2 YNFKEQ. The DNA for the CDR3 is TGTGCCAGCAGCAGCAAAGCTGGGGGCGTGGAGACCCAGTACTTC. This sequence encodes CASSSKAGGVETQYF.

This clone is medium-sized within its sample. The CDR3 nucleotides are TGTGCCAGCTCCGACCAGGGGACGCCTCAGAGCTTGAACACTGAAGCTTTCTTT. Amino acid sequence: CASSDQGTPQSLNTEAFF. The genes are TRBV18 and TRBJ1-1; D perhaps matches TRBD1 (6 bases). Trimming pared 6 bases from V and 0 bases from J, leaving 23 bases between. The CDR3 length is 18 residues. CDR1 KGHSH and CDR2 LQKENI come from the germline V gene.

V and J are TRBV6-5 and TRBJ2-5, with D possibly matching TRBD2 (6 bases). The CDR3 spans 14 residues. Trimming stripped 0 bases from V and 6 bases from J, with 11 bases between. Germline V gene lookup returns CDR1 MNHEY and CDR2 SVGAGI. The CDR3 DNA sequence: TGTGCCAGCAGTTACTCGTCCGGGGGAAAGACCCAGTACTTC. The encoded protein is CASSYSSGGKTQYF.

The chain joins TRBV4-1 to TRBJ2-7; D is uncertain. Germline V lookup: CDR1 MGHRA, CDR2 YSYEKL. The CDR3 runs to 11 residues. Deletions cut 6 bases from V and 6 bases from J, with 9 bases between. CDR3 nucleotide sequence: TGCGCCAGCAGGGGGTTGGTCGAGCAGTACTTC. Protein: CASRGLVEQYF.

V is TRBV2 and J is TRBJ2-3; no clear D gene. The CDR3 runs to 14 residues. Germline V CDR1 and CDR2: SNHLY, FYNNEI. V lost 5 bases, J lost 4 bases, and 13 bases lay in between. The CDR3 region is CASSRETGSDTQYF. The CDR3 DNA reads TGTGCCAGCAGTAGAGAGACCGGATCAGATACGCAGTATTTT.

The gene calls are TRBV11-1 and TRBJ2-3; possibly TRBD1 for D (5 bases). The germline gives CDR1 SGHAT, CDR2 FQDESV (reference sequence). Trimming shortened V by 2 bases and J by 0 bases, and 12 bases separated the two germline ends. The CDR3 runs 16 residues. The CDR3 region has the DNA TGTGCCAGCAGCTTAAATCCAGGGATTAGCACAGATACGCAGTATTTT. Its protein is CASSLNPGISTDTQYF. Variable domain in full (rest from reference TRBV11-1 and TRBJ2-3): EAEVAQSPRYKITEKSQAVAFWCDPISGHATLYWYRQILGQGPELLVQFQDESVVDDSQLPKDRFSAERLKGVDSTLKIQPAELGDSAMYLCASSLNPGISTDTQYFGPGTRLTVL.

CDR3 DNA sequence: TGTGCCAGCAGTAGAAGACAGGGGAGGGATGAGCAGTTCTTC. This encodes CASSRRQGRDEQFF. The chain has TRBV6-5 and TRBJ2-1; weak D call: TRBD1 (8 bases). CDR3 length equals 14 residues. Trimming cost V 5 bases and J 8 bases, with 16 bases left between them. CDR1 is MNHEY, CDR2 SVGAGI, per germline.

The chain joins TRBV6-6 to TRBJ1-4; D is undetermined. V gave up 2 bases and J gave up 3 bases, with 7 bases separating them. The CDR3 runs 14 residues. Germline loops: CDR1 MNHNY, CDR2 SVGAGI (reference sequence). The CDR3 sequence is CASSYEGPNEKLFF. The DNA of the CDR3 is TGTGCCAGCAGTTACGAAGGGCCTAATGAAAAACTGTTTTTT.

This sequence joins TRBV4-1 and TRBJ2-3; 8 bases fit TRBD2. Germline CDR1 reads MGHRA; CDR2 reads YSYEKL. V shed 3 bases, J shed 5 bases, and the junction held 7 bases outside the gene matches. CDR3 length: 15 amino acids. The CDR3 DNA sequence: TGCGCCAGCAGCCACAAAAGCGGGAGTGGAGATACGCAGTATTTT. Translating gives CASSHKSGSGDTQYF.

V and J are TRBV3-1 (or the pseudogene TRBV3-2) and TRBJ1-1; D gene unclear. Germline V lookup: CDR1 LGHDT, CDR2 YNNKEL (reference sequence). The CDR3 loop spans 14 amino acids. The ends were cut back, 3 bases at V and 2 bases at J, with 10 bases in the middle. CDR3 DNA: TGTGCCAGCAGCCATGTTGGGCTTAACACTGAAGCTTTCTTT. Its protein is CASSHVGLNTEAFF.

The chain joins TRBV27 to TRBJ1-5; possible D gene TRBD1, 5 bases. CDR3 length equals 13 residues. V lost 8 bases and J lost 1, with 9 bases in between. Germline-derived CDR1 and CDR2 are MNHEY and SMNVEV (reference sequence). Here the CDR3 reads CASGWGSNQPQHF. DNA for the CDR3: TGTGCCAGCGGTTGGGGGAGCAATCAGCCCCAGCATTTT.

The chain carries TRBV14 and TRBJ1-6; D ambiguous. Germline loops: CDR1 SGHDN, CDR2 FVKESK. The germline V and J ends were trimmed by 1 base and 9 bases, with 16 bases remaining between them. The CDR3 runs 16 residues. In DNA, the CDR3 is TGTGCCAGCAGCCAAGGGGCCGGGAAGACGGGTTCACCCCTCCACTTT. As protein: CASSQGAGKTGSPLHF.

This sequence joins TRBV6-5 and TRBJ2-6; D is unclear. This CDR3 has 16 residues. Germline V CDR1 and CDR2: MNHEY, SVGAGI. V was cut by 4 bases and J by 4 bases, with 14 bases left in between. CDR3 residues: CASSSRRLAGANVLTF. Here the CDR3 DNA reads TGTGCCAGCAGTTCTCGTCGCCTTGCCGGGGCCAACGTCCTGACTTTC.

The chain joins TRBV2 to TRBJ1-5; a weak D match, TRBD1 (5 bases). The V gene lost 4 bases and the J gene lost 0 bases, with 7 bases spanning the gap. This CDR3 comprises 14 residues. Per the germline V gene, CDR1 is SNHLY and CDR2 is FYNNEI. The CDR3 sequence: CASSGTTSNQPQHF. The CDR3 DNA reads TGTGCCAGCAGTGGGACAACTAGCAATCAGCCCCAGCATTTT.